This T cell receptor (beta chain) was obtained from a study of OX40 agonist ivuxolimab in advanced cancers. Produced via immunoSEQ multiplex PCR; TCRdb's table is partial and in-frame only. The table records about 69,000 clones, roughly nine tenths of them present only once. General study findings and limits: Clonal expansion was seen in CD4+ and CD8+ blood T cells by week 6 at 0.1 to 3.0 mg/kg.

Points on this clone: The antigen remains undetermined.

Per germline, CDR1 MNHNS and CDR2 SASEGT. The CDR3 length is 11 residues. Deletions cut 4 bases from V and 7 bases from J, with 7 bases between. V is TRBV6-1 and J is TRBJ1-2; D remains unclear. This clonotype was sampled from an adult with an advanced solid tumor such as melanoma, head and neck, liver or kidney cancer. The sequencing used CD4+ or CD8+ T cells sorted from blood, collected in a trial of the OX40 agonist ivuxolimab. The CDR3 nucleotides read TGTGCCAGCAGTGTGTCTGGTGGCTACACCTTC. This sequence encodes CASSVSGGYTF.